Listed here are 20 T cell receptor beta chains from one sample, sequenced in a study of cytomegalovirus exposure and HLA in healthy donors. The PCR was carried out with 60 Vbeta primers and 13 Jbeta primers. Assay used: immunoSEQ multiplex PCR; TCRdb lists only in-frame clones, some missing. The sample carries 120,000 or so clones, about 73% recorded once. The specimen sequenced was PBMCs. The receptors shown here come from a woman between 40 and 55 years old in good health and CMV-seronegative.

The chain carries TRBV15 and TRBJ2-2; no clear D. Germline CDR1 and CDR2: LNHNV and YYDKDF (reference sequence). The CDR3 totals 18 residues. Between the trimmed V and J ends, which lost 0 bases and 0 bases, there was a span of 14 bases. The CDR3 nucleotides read TGTGCCACCAGCAGAGAATATATGGCGGCTTCGAACACCGGGGAGCTGTTTTTT. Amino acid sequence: CATSREYMAASNTGELFF.

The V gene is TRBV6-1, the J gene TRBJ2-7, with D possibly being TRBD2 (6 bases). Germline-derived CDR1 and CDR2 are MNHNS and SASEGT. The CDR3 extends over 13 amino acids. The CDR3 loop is CQTGRDGIYEQYF. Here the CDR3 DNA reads TGTCAAACGGGGCGGGATGGCATCTACGAGCAGTACTTC.

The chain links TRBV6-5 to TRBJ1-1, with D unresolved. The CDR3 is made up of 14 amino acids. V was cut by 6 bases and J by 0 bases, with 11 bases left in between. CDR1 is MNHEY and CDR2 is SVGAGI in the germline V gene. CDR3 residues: CASSPPSMNTEAFF. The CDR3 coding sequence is TGTGCCAGCAGCCCCCCGAGTATGAACACTGAAGCTTTCTTT.

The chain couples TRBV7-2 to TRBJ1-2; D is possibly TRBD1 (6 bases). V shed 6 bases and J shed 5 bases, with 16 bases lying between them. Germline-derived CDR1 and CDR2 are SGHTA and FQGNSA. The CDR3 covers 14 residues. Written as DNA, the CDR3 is TGTGCCAGCAGTCGCTACAGGGAGGGGTATGGCTACACCTTC. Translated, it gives CASSRYREGYGYTF.

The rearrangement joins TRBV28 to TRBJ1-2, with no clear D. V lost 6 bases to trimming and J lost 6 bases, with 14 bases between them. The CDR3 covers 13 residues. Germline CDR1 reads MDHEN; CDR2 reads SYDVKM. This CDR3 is CASRFVRSDGYTF. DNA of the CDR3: TGTGCCAGCAGGTTCGTGAGGAGTGATGGCTACACCTTC.

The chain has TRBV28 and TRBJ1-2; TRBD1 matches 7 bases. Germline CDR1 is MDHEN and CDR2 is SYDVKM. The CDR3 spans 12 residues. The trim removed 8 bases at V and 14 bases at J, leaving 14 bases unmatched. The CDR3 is CASSAGTASLTF. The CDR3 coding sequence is TGTGCCAGCTCCGCCGGGACAGCTTCTTTAACCTTC.

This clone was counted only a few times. In nucleotides, the CDR3 is TGCGCCAGCAGCCCGGGCACAGGGCAAGAGACCCAGTACTTC. Translating it yields CASSPGTGQETQYF. The chain carries TRBV5-1 and TRBJ2-5, with D perhaps matching TRBD1 (6 bases). The CDR3 spans 14 residues. V was clipped by 4 bases and J by 2 bases, with 12 bases between them. The V gene's germline CDR1 is SGHRS and CDR2 YFSETQ.

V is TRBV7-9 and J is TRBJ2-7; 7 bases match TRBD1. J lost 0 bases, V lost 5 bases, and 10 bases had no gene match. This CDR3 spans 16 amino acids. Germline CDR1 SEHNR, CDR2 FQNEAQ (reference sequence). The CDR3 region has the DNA TGTGCCAGCAGCCTAGGGACCGGGACAGACTCCTACGAGCAGTACTTC. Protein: CASSLGTGTDSYEQYF.

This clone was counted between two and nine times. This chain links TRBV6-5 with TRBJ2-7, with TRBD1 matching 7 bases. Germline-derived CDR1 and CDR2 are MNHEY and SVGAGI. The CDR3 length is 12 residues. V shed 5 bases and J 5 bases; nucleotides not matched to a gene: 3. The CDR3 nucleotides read TGTGCCAGCAGTGTAACAGGGGACGAGCAGTACTTC. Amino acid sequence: CASSVTGDEQYF.

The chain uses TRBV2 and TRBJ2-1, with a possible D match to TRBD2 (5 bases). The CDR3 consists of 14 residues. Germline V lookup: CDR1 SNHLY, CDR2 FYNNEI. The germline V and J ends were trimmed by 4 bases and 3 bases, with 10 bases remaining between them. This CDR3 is CASSASGFYNEQFF. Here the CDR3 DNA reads TGTGCCAGCAGTGCCAGCGGCTTCTACAATGAGCAGTTCTTC.

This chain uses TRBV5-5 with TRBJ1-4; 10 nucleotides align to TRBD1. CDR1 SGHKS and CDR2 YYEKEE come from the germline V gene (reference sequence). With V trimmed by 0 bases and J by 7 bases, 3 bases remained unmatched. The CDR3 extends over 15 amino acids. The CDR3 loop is CASSLAGTGAEKLFF. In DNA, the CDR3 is TGTGCCAGCAGCTTGGCGGGGACAGGGGCTGAAAAACTGTTTTTT. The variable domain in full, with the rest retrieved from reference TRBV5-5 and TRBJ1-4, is DAGVTQSPTHLIKTRGQQVTLRCSPISGHKSVSWYQQVLGQGPQFIFQYYEKEERGRGNFPDRFSARQFPNYSSELNVNALLLGDSALYLCASSLAGTGAEKLFFGSGTQLSVL.

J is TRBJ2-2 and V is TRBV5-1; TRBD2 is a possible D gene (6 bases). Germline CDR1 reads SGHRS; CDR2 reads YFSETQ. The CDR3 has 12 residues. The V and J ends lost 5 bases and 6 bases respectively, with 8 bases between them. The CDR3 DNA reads TGCGCCAGCAGGAGGGAGGCCGGGGAGCTGTTTTTT. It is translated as CASRREAGELFF.

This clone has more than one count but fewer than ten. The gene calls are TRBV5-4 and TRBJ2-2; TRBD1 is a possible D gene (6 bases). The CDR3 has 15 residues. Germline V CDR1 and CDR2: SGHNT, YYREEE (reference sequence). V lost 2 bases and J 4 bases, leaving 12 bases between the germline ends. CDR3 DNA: TGTGCCAGCAGCTTCTGGCAGGGGATCACCGGGGAGCTGTTTTTT. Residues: CASSFWQGITGELFF.

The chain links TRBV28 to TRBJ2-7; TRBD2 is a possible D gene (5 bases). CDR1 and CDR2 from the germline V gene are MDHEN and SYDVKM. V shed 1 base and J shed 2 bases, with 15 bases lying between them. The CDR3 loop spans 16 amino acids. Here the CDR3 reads CASSLLWGALAYEQYF. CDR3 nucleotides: TGTGCCAGCAGTTTATTGTGGGGAGCGTTGGCCTACGAGCAGTACTTC.

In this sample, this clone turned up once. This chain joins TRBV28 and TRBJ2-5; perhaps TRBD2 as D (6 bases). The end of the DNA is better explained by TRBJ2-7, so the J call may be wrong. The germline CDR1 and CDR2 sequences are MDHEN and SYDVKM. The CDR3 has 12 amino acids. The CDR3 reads CASSSGVYEQYF. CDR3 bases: TGTGCCAGCAGTTCGGGAGTATACGAGCAGTACTTC.

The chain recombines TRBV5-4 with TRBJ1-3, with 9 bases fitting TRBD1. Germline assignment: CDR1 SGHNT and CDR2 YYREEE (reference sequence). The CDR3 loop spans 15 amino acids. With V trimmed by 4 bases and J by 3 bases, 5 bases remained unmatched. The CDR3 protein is CASSRDRARGNTIYF. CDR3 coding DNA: TGTGCCAGCAGCCGGGACAGGGCTCGTGGAAACACCATATATTTT.

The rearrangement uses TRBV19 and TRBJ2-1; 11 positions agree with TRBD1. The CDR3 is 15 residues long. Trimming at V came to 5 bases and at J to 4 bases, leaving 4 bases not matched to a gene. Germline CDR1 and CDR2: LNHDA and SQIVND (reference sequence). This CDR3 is CASSPGQGAYNEQFF. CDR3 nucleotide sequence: TGTGCCAGTAGTCCCGGACAGGGGGCATACAATGAGCAGTTCTTC.

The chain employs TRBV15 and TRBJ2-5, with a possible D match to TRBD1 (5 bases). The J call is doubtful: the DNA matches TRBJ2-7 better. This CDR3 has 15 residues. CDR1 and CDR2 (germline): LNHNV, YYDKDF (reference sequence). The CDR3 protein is CATSRNRQSSYEQYF. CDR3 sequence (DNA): TGTGCCACCAGCAGGAACAGGCAGAGCTCCTACGAGCAGTACTTC.

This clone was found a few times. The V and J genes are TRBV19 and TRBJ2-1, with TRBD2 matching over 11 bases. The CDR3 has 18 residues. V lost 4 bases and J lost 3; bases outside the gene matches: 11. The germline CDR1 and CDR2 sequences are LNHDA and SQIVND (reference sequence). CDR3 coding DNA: TGTGCCAGTAGTAGAACCCCTCCGGGACTAGCGGACTACAATGAGCAGTTCTTC. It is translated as CASSRTPPGLADYNEQFF.

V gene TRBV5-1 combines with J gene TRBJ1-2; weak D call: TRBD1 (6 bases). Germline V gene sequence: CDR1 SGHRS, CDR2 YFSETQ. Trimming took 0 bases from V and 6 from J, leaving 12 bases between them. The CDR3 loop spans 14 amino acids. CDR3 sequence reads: CASSLAMDRHGYTF. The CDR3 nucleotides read TGCGCCAGCAGCTTGGCCATGGACAGACATGGCTACACCTTC.